A single sample gave rise to the 13 T cell receptor beta chains below, sequenced in a study of regulatory T cells in long-lasting Graves disease. Both iRepertoire HTBI primers and Arm-PCR of CDR3 regions were used to build the TCR beta libraries. Each CDR3 protein is one row after TCRdb ran MiXCR on the multiplex PCR reads. The sample records about 220,000 distinct CDR3 sequences, approximately 19% being singletons. The time point here: newly diagnosed GD, antithyroid drugs for less than 3 months. Extracted RNA from PBMCs served as the source of the TCR library. These data were likewise used in another study, on T cells in Graves' hyperthyroidism and ophthalmopathy.

The sequences come from peripheral blood mononuclear cells (PBMCs), collected at new diagnosis, from a patient treated with antithyroid drugs. The receptors were gathered from a woman in her twenties or thirties with Graves disease.

This clonotype came up many times. The J gene is TRBJ2-2, the V gene TRBV30; D is unclear. Deletions cut 7 bases from V and 7 bases from J, with 10 bases between. The CDR3 has 11 residues. Germline V gene lookup returns CDR1 GTSNPN and CDR2 SVGIG (reference sequence). CDR3 sequence (DNA): TGTGCCTTCTTTCGCGGCGGGGAGCTGTTTTTT. It encodes CAFFRGGELFF.

V and J are TRBV20-1 and TRBJ1-2; D is unclear. Germline V gives CDR1 DFQATT, CDR2 SNEGSKA (reference sequence). V was clipped by 3 bases and J by 7 bases, with 6 bases between them. The CDR3 spans 10 residues. As DNA, the CDR3 is TGCAGTGCTAGTGAAGGTGGCTACACCTTC. It codes for CSASEGGYTF.

In this sample, this clonotype turned up many times. The chain employs TRBV27 and TRBJ2-7; D perhaps matches TRBD2 (6 bases). The CDR3 sequence is 16 residues long. The germline V gene encodes CDR1 MNHEY and CDR2 SMNVEV (reference sequence). The V gene lost 2 bases and the J gene lost 0 bases, with 14 bases spanning the gap. The CDR3 nucleotides read TGTGCCAGCAGTTTAGGGGGGTGGGCAATCTCCTACGAGCAGTACTTC. It encodes CASSLGGWAISYEQYF.

This clonotype was observed at least ten times. The chain is built from TRBV27 and TRBJ1-1; the match to TRBD1 covers 7 bases. Germline V gives CDR1 MNHEY, CDR2 SMNVEV (reference sequence). After removal of 0 bases from V and 3 bases from J, the junction contained 7 bases not matched to a gene. The CDR3 has 16 residues. In DNA form, the CDR3 reads TGTGCCAGCAGTTTATCTCCGACAGGGCGTTACACTGAAGCTTTCTTT. The encoded protein is CASSLSPTGRYTEAFF.

The sample holds many counts of this clonotype. The J gene is TRBJ1-5, the V gene TRBV19, with a weak D call TRBD1 (5 bases). The V gene lost 7 bases and the J gene lost 5 bases, with 12 bases spanning the gap. Germline assignment: CDR1 LNHDA and CDR2 SQIVND (reference sequence). This CDR3 is 13 amino acids long. CDR3 sequence (DNA): TGTGCCAGTAACCCTGACAGAGATCAGCCCCAGCATTTT. It translates to CASNPDRDQPQHF.

The chain links TRBV7-9 to TRBJ2-5; D not certain. Germline CDR1 SEHNR, CDR2 FQNEAQ (reference sequence). The CDR3 extends over 15 amino acids. Trimming stripped 5 bases from V and 1 base from J, with 14 bases between. This CDR3 reads CASSPTAAFQETQYF. CDR3 DNA sequence: TGTGCCAGCAGCCCGACGGCAGCCTTCCAAGAGACCCAGTACTTC.

This clonotype was found many times. V is TRBV27 and J is TRBJ2-6, with D possibly being TRBD1 or TRBD2 (5 bases each). Trimming shortened V by 3 bases and J by 0 bases, and 15 bases separated the two germline ends. The CDR3 runs to 18 residues. Germline CDR1 and CDR2: MNHEY and SMNVEV (reference sequence). CDR3 in DNA: TGTGCCAGCAGTTTCTCGGGGCCCCAGAGCTCTGGGGCCAACGTCCTGACTTTC. This sequence encodes CASSFSGPQSSGANVLTF. The whole variable domain, remainder taken from reference TRBV27 and TRBJ2-6, is EAQVTQNPRYLITVTGKKLTVTCSQNMNHEYMSWYRQDPGLGLRQIYYSMNVEVTDKGDVPEGYKVSRKEKRNFPLILESPSPNQTSLYFCASSFSGPQSSGANVLTFGAGSRLTVL.

This clonotype appeared many times. The rearrangement uses TRBV5-6 and TRBJ1-6; perhaps TRBD1 as D (5 bases). The germline V gene encodes CDR1 SGHDT and CDR2 YYEEEE. The CDR3 loop spans 15 amino acids. The V end was cut by 5 bases, the J end by 12 bases, with 21 bases between. As DNA, the CDR3 is TGTGCCAGCAGTTCGGGGCTGGAGGGTAGGGTACCCCTCCACTTT. This codes for CASSSGLEGRVPLHF.

The chain couples TRBV5-5 to TRBJ2-5, with D possibly matching TRBD2 (7 bases). The CDR3 loop spans 18 amino acids. Germline V CDR1 and CDR2: SGHKS, YYEKEE (reference sequence). V was trimmed by 0 bases and J by 9 bases, leaving 27 bases between them. Here the CDR3 reads CASSLGVGGARTPPAQYF. The CDR3, as DNA: TGTGCCAGCAGCTTGGGAGTGGGGGGGGCGCGGACCCCCCCTGCCCAGTACTTC.

This clonotype has a count of ten or more. V is TRBV12-3 or TRBV12-4 and J is TRBJ2-5; D may be TRBD1 (5 bases). V gave up 5 bases and J gave up 4 bases, with 14 bases separating them. The CDR3 covers 14 residues. DNA for the CDR3: TGTGCCAGCAGTCCGACGCAGGGTAGAGAGACCCAGTACTTC. Its protein product is CASSPTQGRETQYF.

This clonotype was seen ten or more times. The chain links TRBV7-9 to TRBJ1-2; D is possibly TRBD1 (5 bases). Trimming stripped 2 bases from V and 0 bases from J, with 10 bases between. CDR3 size: 15 residues. Germline loops: CDR1 SEHNR, CDR2 FQNEAQ (reference sequence). The CDR3 here is CASSLSAGSNYGYTF. The CDR3, as DNA: TGTGCCAGCAGCTTATCGGCAGGGTCTAACTATGGCTACACCTTC.

This clonotype was picked up many times. The chain links TRBV9 to TRBJ2-2, with TRBD2 matching 11 bases. Germline loops: CDR1 SGDLS, CDR2 YYNGEE. The V gene end was trimmed by 0 bases and the J gene end by 4 bases; junction bases not matched to a gene: 17. This CDR3 has 21 residues. For the CDR3, the DNA is TGTGCCAGCAGCGTAGAAGGTAGCGGGAGGGCCGCGGGACTCTTCACCGGGGAGCTGTTTTTT. Encoded protein: CASSVEGSGRAAGLFTGELFF.

At least ten counts were recorded for this clonotype. J is TRBJ2-1 and V is TRBV20-1; D unresolved. Germline V gene lookup returns CDR1 DFQATT and CDR2 SNEGSKA (reference sequence). The CDR3 extends over 16 amino acids. V lost 4 bases, J lost 4 bases, and 20 bases lay in between. The CDR3 reads CSATDPARATYNEQFF. The CDR3 DNA follows: TGCAGTGCTACCGATCCAGCCCGAGCGACTTACAATGAGCAGTTCTTC.